This TCR beta chain came from a study of shared clonotypes between healthy human individuals. Profiled with immunoSEQ multiplex PCR; TCRdb holds only in-frame clones, not every one. The data contain approximately 2.5 million clones, roughly 93% of them singletons. Study results and caveats: Sampling involved blood alone; tissue repertoires likely differ. Of the naive CD4 clonotypes, approximately 5% were shared across several donors.

Germline-derived CDR1 and CDR2 are KGHSH and LQKENI. Trimming removed 3 bases at V and 9 bases at J, with 27 bases between. This CDR3 comprises 18 residues. Worth noting for this clone: Its antigen remains unidentified.

The source of this sequence is a man aged 18-30 years in good health. Some clones in this sample may be carry-over from other donors' samples. The sample consisted of naive CD4+ T cells from PBMCs. The sample's subset: CD45RA+ positively selected. The gene calls are TRBV18 and TRBJ1-5; TRBD1 might be the D (5 bases). DNA of the CDR3: TGTGCCAGCTCACCGGAAGGCCAGAGGGGTTGGGTCCCCCGGCCCCAGCATTTT. This translates into CASSPEGQRGWVPRPQHF.